The entry below gives a single T cell receptor (beta chain) sequence along with its context. The antigen remains unidentified. Relapses following autologous stem cell transplantation were seen in all patients, with brentuximab vedotin exposure varying. Progressive disease, partial response or complete response was each patient's best response. This record comes from a study of PD-1 blockade in classical Hodgkin lymphoma. General study points: CD4+ TCR diversity rose significantly by C4D1, and CD8+ TCR diversity did not. According to reports, newly diagnosed patients had lower baseline TCR diversity than healthy donors, and relapsed/refractory patients had lower baseline TCR diversity still.

With 0 bases clipped from V and 5 bases from J, the junction kept 6 bases outside the gene matches. The CDR3 is 17 amino acids. Germline V lookup: CDR1 MNHEY, CDR2 SMNVEV (reference sequence). TCRdb keeps only in-frame clones here, not all; method: immunoSEQ multiplex PCR. Of 70,000 or so clones listed, approximately 94% were seen once; the top ten hold over 6.5%. The sequence came from a human donor with classical Hodgkin lymphoma. The sample in question was peripheral blood mononuclear cells (PBMCs), obtained at baseline. The chain uses TRBV27 and TRBJ2-1; the match to TRBD2 covers 11 bases. The CDR3 nucleotides are TGTGCCAGCAGTTTATCCGTACTAGCGGGAGAGCACAATGAGCAGTTCTTC. Amino acids: CASSLSVLAGEHNEQFF.